Described below is a single T cell receptor beta chain sequence and its context. The antigen is undetermined. This specimen comes from a study of cytomegalovirus exposure and HLA in healthy donors. Overall study results and limits: Across donors, most TCRs were seen rarely, yet some public ones were widespread.

Germline values: CDR1 SEHNR, CDR2 FQNEAQ (reference sequence). This CDR3 is built from 16 residues. The J segment lost 5 bases and the V segment lost 4 bases, leaving 9 bases of the junction unmatched. The protocol was immunoSEQ multiplex PCR, while the TCRdb copy is restricted to in-frame clones and leaves out a portion. The table lists 95,000 to 150,000 clones, under 90% of them singletons. Source material: PBMCs. This TCR was sampled from a woman between 18 and 29 years old in good health and CMV-seronegative. The J gene is TRBJ2-3, the V gene TRBV7-9; TRBD2 matches 10 bases. CDR3: CASSSVASGSIDTQYF. The CDR3 DNA sequence: TGTGCCAGCAGCTCAGTGGCTAGCGGGAGTATAGATACGCAGTATTTT.